This T cell receptor (beta chain) was recorded in a study of cytomegalovirus exposure and HLA in healthy donors. Study details: Earlier, roughly 120 million unique TCR beta sequences were recovered from about 200 million T cells by an analysis. A preliminary data release comprised around 85 million unique TCRs obtained from HLA-typed donors. Study-wide findings and caveats: Differences between HLA loci emerged in a later analysis of TCR association rates, with DRB1 most and HLA-C fewest.

The PCR had 60 Vbeta and 13 Jbeta primers. The assay was immunoSEQ multiplex PCR, and TCRdb's table has in-frame clones only and misses some. The sample holds 150,000 to 200,000 clones, about 86% seen once. Regarding donors, all were healthy bone marrow donors. There are 15 residues in the CDR3. Germline V CDR1 and CDR2: SGHNT, YYREEE (reference sequence). Trimming took 4 bases from V and 0 from J; bases not matched to a gene: 7. With respect to this clone: No antigen is known for it.

This receptor was identified in a woman under 30 in good health and CMV-seronegative. The sample consisted of PBMCs. The chain couples TRBV5-4 to TRBJ2-7, with 7 bases matching TRBD1. The CDR3 reads CASSPRQGSSYEQYF. CDR3 nucleotides: TGTGCCAGCAGCCCCAGACAGGGTAGCTCCTACGAGCAGTACTTC.